The clone carrying this TCR beta chain was recorded once. Its antigen is as yet unknown. This sample was included in a study of T cells after yellow fever vaccination. Study at large: Fractions of limited cellularity were prepared by means of SMART-Seq v4 Ultra Low Input.

TCRdb processed the 5' RACE reads anew with MiXCR; each CDR3 protein has one entry. The data contain a few hundred thousand distinct CDR3 sequences, under 25% of them singletons. The germline V and J ends were trimmed by 1 base and 10 bases, with 26 bases remaining between them. Germline assignment: CDR1 DFQATT and CDR2 SNEGSKA (reference sequence). CDR3 length: 17 residues. General study results and limits: Weaker overall was a secondary response that nonetheless peaked faster, on day 5 versus 15.

The chain carries TRBV20-1 and TRBJ2-1; D remains ambiguous. Material: PBMCs, obtained 15 days after the yellow fever booster vaccination. This receptor was obtained from a man in his thirties or forties who received the YFV17D yellow fever vaccine. The CDR3 spells CSARATVRALFNNEQFF. CDR3 sequence (DNA): TGCAGTGCTAGAGCAACAGTCAGAGCCCTATTTAATAACGAGCAGTTCTTC.